These 2 T cell receptor beta chains came from one sample sequenced in a study of blood T cell repertoires in COVID-19. The protocol was immunoSEQ multiplex PCR, while the TCRdb copy is restricted to in-frame clones and leaves out a portion. The sample records roughly 99,000 clones, 81% being singletons. Material: peripheral blood. These TCRs come from a woman over 75 with acute or convalescent COVID-19.

This clone was counted once. J is TRBJ2-3 and V is TRBV9; 11 bases agree with TRBD2. This CDR3 is built from 15 residues. The V gene's germline CDR1 is SGDLS and CDR2 YYNGEE. The ends lost 4 bases at V and 5 bases at J; junction bases unmatched: 6. The CDR3 nucleotides read TGTGCCAGCAGCATGTCTAGCGGGGGGATAGATACGCAGTATTTT. The encoded protein is CASSMSSGGIDTQYF.

The chain uses TRBV18 and TRBJ1-1; 8 positions agree with TRBD1. Trimming removed 4 bases from V and 3 bases from J; junction bases left unmatched: 1. The CDR3 sequence is 13 residues long. Germline V gene data show CDR1 as KGHSH and CDR2 as LQKENI. CDR3 bases: TGTGCCAGCTCACAGGACAGGGACACTGAAGCTTTCTTT. It specifies CASSQDRDTEAFF.